These T cell receptor beta chains were read from a single sample in a study of beta chain features in type 1 diabetes. Only in-frame clones appear in the TCRdb table, and some are missing; sequencing was by immunoSEQ multiplex PCR. The sample holds under 300,000 clones; 25% to 30% are singletons and the top ten take under 4.5%. The sample was central memory CD4+ T cells from blood. Source of these receptors: a man aged 25-45 years in good health. Each CDR3 is given with its conserved first and last residue. Each record gives: clone size, J gene, V gene, D gene, CDR3 DNA, CDR3 protein. D genes are given only for firm matches. Only some rows state a clone size, as once, few, many or a class for expanded clones.

. TRBJ1-4 TRBV7-2 TRBD1 TGTGCCAGCAGCTTTCTGGGACAGGGTGTGGAAAAACTGTTTTTT CASSFLGQGVEKLFF
. TRBJ1-1 TRBV28 . TGTGCGACCGGGACACTGGTTGCTGAAGCTTTCTTT CATGTLVAEAFF
. TRBJ2-3 TRBV29-1 . TGCAGCGTTGAGGAGGGGACAGATACGCAGTATTTT CSVEEGTDTQYF
. TRBJ2-5 TRBV28 . TGTGCCAGCAGCCGCAGTTCCCCGAGAGAGACCCAGTACTTC CASSRSSPRETQYF
. TRBJ1-2 TRBV25-1 TRBD1 TGTGCCAGCAGTGATAGTGGGACAGGGGCGCTCTATGGCTACACCTTC CASSDSGTGALYGYTF
. TRBJ1-2 TRBV29-1 TRBD1 TGCAGCACAAGACAGGGTTCTTATGGCTACACCTTC CSTRQGSYGYTF
once TRBJ2-1 TRBV5-1 . TGCGCCAGCAGCTTGAATCCGCCCTACAATGAGCAGTTCTTC CASSLNPPYNEQFF
few TRBJ2-5 TRBV11-2 TRBD2 TGTGCCAGCAGCTTTCCTAGCGGGAGGTCGATGGAGACCCAGTACTTC CASSFPSGRSMETQYF
few TRBJ2-1 TRBV11-3 . TGTGCCAGCAGCCCGGGGACTTTTTGGAATGAGCAGTTCTTC CASSPGTFWNEQFF
. TRBJ2-1 TRBV19 TRBD2 TGTGCCAGTAGTATTCCTGAGGGGCTAGCGGCCTACAATGAGCAGTTCTTC CASSIPEGLAAYNEQFF
. TRBJ2-4 TRBV7-2 . TGTGCCAGCAGCCCCCGACGGGAGTCCAAAAACATTCAGTACTTC CASSPRRESKNIQYF
many TRBJ1-1 TRBV14 . TGTGCCAGCAGCCAAGATCTAGGGCAGGGGAACACTGAAGCTTTCTTT CASSQDLGQGNTEAFF
. TRBJ2-7 TRBV7-9 . TGTGCCAGCAGCTTAGAAGGCTTCTACTCCTACGAGCAGTACTTC CASSLEGFYSYEQYF
few TRBJ2-3 TRBV4-2 . TGTGCCAGCAGCCACGGACAGTTTACAGATACGCAGTATTTT CASSHGQFTDTQYF
. TRBJ2-3 TRBV7-2 TRBD1 TGTGCCAGCAGCTCCCGGACAGGGGTTCTTGATACGCAGTATTTT CASSSRTGVLDTQYF
few TRBJ2-7 TRBV11-2 . TGTGCCAGCAGCTTAGATGCCCTAGGGGGCTCCTACGAGCAGTACTTC CASSLDALGGSYEQYF
. TRBJ2-7 TRBV7-2 . TGTGCCAGCAGCTTATGGGTAACCGAGCAGTACTTC CASSLWVTEQYF
. TRBJ2-7 TRBV6-1 TRBD1 TGTGCCAGCAGTGTTGGGACAGAATACGAGCAGTACTTC CASSVGTEYEQYF
. TRBJ2-3 TRBV7-2 TRBD2 TGTGCCAGCAGCTTAAGCGGGGAGATCACAGATACGCAGTATTTT CASSLSGEITDTQYF
many TRBJ2-6 TRBV10-2 . TGCGCCAGCACGGGGGCAGCTGGGGCCAACGTCCTGACTTTC CASTGAAGANVLTF
. TRBJ2-1 TRBV5-6 TRBD1 TGTGCCAGCAGCTTTGACAGGGGGTCCTCCAATGAGCAGTTCTTC CASSFDRGSSNEQFF
. TRBJ2-7 TRBV7-2 TRBD2 TGTGCCAGCAGCCCCGTCGAGACTAGCGTCTCCGAGCAGTACTTC CASSPVETSVSEQYF
. TRBJ2-3 TRBV30 . TGTGCCTGGACTGTAGGCGGGTCCCTCGGGGATACGCAGTATTTT CAWTVGGSLGDTQYF
. TRBJ2-5 TRBV9 TRBD2 TGTGCCAGCAGCGTAGGTAGCGGGAGGGCCGGAGAGACCCAGTACTTC CASSVGSGRAGETQYF
. TRBJ2-7 TRBV7-2 TRBD1 TGTGCCAGCAGCTTCAGCTACAGGGGGAGCTACGAGCAGTACTTC CASSFSYRGSYEQYF
. TRBJ2-7 TRBV4-3 TRBD2 TGCGCCAGCAGCCAAGACTCCAGCGGGAGCTCCTACGAGCAGTACTTC CASSQDSSGSSYEQYF
. TRBJ2-3 TRBV10-3 . TGTGCCATCAGTGGGCAGGACAACACAGATACGCAGTATTTT CAISGQDNTDTQYF
. TRBJ2-7 TRBV30 . TGTGCCTGGACCACACCCGGGACCGTAATCTACGAGCAGTACTTC CAWTTPGTVIYEQYF
few TRBJ2-7 TRBV30 TRBD1 TGTGCCTGGGCCCGAAAGGGACAGAGCTCCTACGAGCAGTACTTC CAWARKGQSSYEQYF
. TRBJ2-1 TRBV19 TRBD1 TGTGCCAGTAGTCGGAGGACAGGGGTATTCGATGAGCAGTTCTTC CASSRRTGVFDEQFF